This TCR beta chain was identified in a study of PD-1 blockade in classical Hodgkin lymphoma. Method: immunoSEQ multiplex PCR; TCRdb's copy keeps in-frame clones and lacks some. Of about 28,000 clones listed, around four fifths are singletons. The V gene's germline CDR1 is MGHRA and CDR2 YSYEKL. The CDR3 consists of 15 residues. Trimming took 3 bases from V and 0 from J; bases not matched to a gene: 3. Exposure to brentuximab vedotin varied, and each patient had relapsed following autologous stem cell transplantation. Study-wide findings and caveats: There was a significant rise in CD4+ TCR diversity by C4D1, with no such rise for CD8+. It was among complete responders that baseline diversity resembled that of newly diagnosed patients.

With respect to this clone: Its matching antigen is unknown.

The rearrangement uses TRBV4-1 and TRBJ2-7, with 9 nucleotides matching TRBD2. The clonotype was recovered from a human donor with classical Hodgkin lymphoma. This specimen was peripheral blood mononuclear cells (PBMCs), taken before the second cycle of nivolumab. The CDR3 loop reads CASSQPTSGSYEQYF. In DNA form, the CDR3 reads TGCGCCAGCAGCCAGCCGACTAGCGGCTCCTACGAGCAGTACTTC.